The 9 T cell receptor beta chains in this list originate from one sample, sequenced in a study of blood T cells in healthy people across ages. Sample-barcoded 5' priming and a J-beta primer mix drove a second PCR of about 7 to 11 cycles. Each CDR3 protein gets one entry after TCRdb re-called the 5' RACE reads with MiXCR. The sample holds fewer than 700,000 distinct CDR3 sequences; roughly 43% are singletons and the top ten take roughly 24%. Sequencing input: blood. These receptors were obtained from a man at least 80 years old in good health.

This rearrangement joins TRBV10-3 to TRBJ2-1, with 7 bases lining up with TRBD2. The CDR3 consists of 14 residues. Per the germline V gene, CDR1 is ENHRY and CDR2 is SYGVKD. The V gene end was trimmed by 3 bases and the J gene end by 6 bases; junction bases not matched to a gene: 5. The CDR3 DNA follows: TGTGCCATCAGTGAAATGACTAGCTCCAATGAGCAGTTCTTC. Amino acid sequence: CAISEMTSSNEQFF.

The chain combines TRBV9 with TRBJ2-5, with TRBD1 identical over 8 bases. Germline CDR1 reads SGDLS; CDR2 reads YYNGEE. This CDR3 spans 16 amino acids. J was trimmed by 5 bases and V by 3 bases; bases with no gene match: 12. CDR3: CASSAGSSGGWETQYF. CDR3 sequence (DNA): TGTGCCAGCAGCGCGGGATCATCAGGGGGCTGGGAGACCCAGTACTTC.

This clonotype was seen ten or more times. The rearrangement links TRBV7-2 to TRBJ2-1; 12 bases are shared with TRBD2. The CDR3 contains 14 residues. Germline-derived CDR1 and CDR2 are SGHTA and FQGNSA. Trimming at V came to 6 bases and at J to 7 bases, leaving 4 bases not matched to a gene. As DNA, the CDR3 is TGTGCCAGCAGGGAGACTAGCGGGGGTAATGAGCAGTTCTTC. It specifies CASRETSGGNEQFF.

In this sample, this clonotype turned up a few times. This chain uses TRBV12-3 or TRBV12-4 with TRBJ1-5, with D possibly TRBD1 on 5 matching bases. This CDR3 comprises 15 residues. The V end lost 5 bases, the J end lost 1 base, and 12 bases lay between the germline ends. CDR3 sequence (DNA): TGTGCCAGCAGTCCCCCCGGGGGGAGCAATCAGCCCCAGCATTTT. Its translation: CASSPPGGSNQPQHF.

The chain is built from TRBV9 and TRBJ2-7; TRBD2 is a possible D gene (5 bases). Trimming removed 0 bases at V and 7 bases at J, with 8 bases between. The CDR3 has 12 amino acids. Germline V lookup: CDR1 SGDLS, CDR2 YYNGEE. CDR3 sequence: CASSVAGNEQYF. CDR3 bases: TGTGCCAGCAGCGTAGCCGGGAATGAGCAGTACTTC.

This clonotype was seen many times. This chain joins TRBV5-1 and TRBJ2-1, with 9 bases identical to TRBD2. The CDR3 covers 16 residues. Germline V gene sequence: CDR1 SGHRS, CDR2 YFSETQ. V shed 0 bases, J shed 6 bases, and the junction held 7 bases outside the gene matches. The CDR3 here is CASSLEGGGARNEQFF. CDR3 bases: TGCGCCAGCAGCTTGGAAGGCGGGGGGGCCCGCAATGAGCAGTTCTTC.

This clonotype was observed many times. V and J are TRBV7-9 and TRBJ2-1; TRBD1 agrees at 7 bases. V shed 5 bases and J 0 bases; nucleotides not matched to a gene: 19. Looked up from germline, CDR1 is SEHNR and CDR2 is FQNEAQ (reference sequence). The CDR3 runs 20 residues. The CDR3 coding sequence is TGTGCCAGCAGCCAGGACCAGGCCAGGGGGAGATATTACTCCTACAATGAGCAGTTCTTC. The encoded protein is CASSQDQARGRYYSYNEQFF.

Comments on this clonotype: A clone one base away is much larger, so this may be a read error. V usage is TRBV7-9 and J usage is TRBJ2-7; D remains unclear. Germline loops: CDR1 SEHNR, CDR2 FQNEAQ (reference sequence). The germline V and J ends were trimmed by 6 bases and 2 bases, with 11 bases remaining between them. CDR3 size: 13 residues. The CDR3 DNA follows: TGTGCCAGCAGACCCTTGCGCCCCTACGAGCAGTACTTC. This translates into CASRPLRPYEQYF.

As for this clonotype: Relative to the germline gene, one junction end is altered; a read error may explain this. The chain combines TRBV7-7 with TRBJ2-1; TRBD2 matches 16 bases. CDR1 and CDR2 (germline): SSHAT, FNYEAQ (reference sequence). The CDR3 consists of 17 residues. CDR3 DNA sequence: TGTGCTAGCAGTCCCGGGACTAGCGGGAGGGCCTACAATGAGCAGTTCTTC. Translating it yields CASSPGTSGRAYNEQFF.